The TCR beta chain under discussion was sequenced for a study of T cell repertoires in aging, cancer and after chemotherapy. The study, taken as a whole, reports: In cancer patients, declining TCR diversity with age involved lost richness and lost evenness.

The template was genomic DNA from peripheral blood, not RNA. V lost 4 bases, J lost 4 bases, and 16 bases lay in between. The CDR3 has 15 amino acids. CDR1 is DFQATT and CDR2 is SNEGSKA in the germline V gene (reference sequence). This clonotype is labeled medium-sized. Its antigen is undetermined. A mixed TRB-A/B primer pool amplified rearranged TRB by multiplex touch-down PCR. TCRdb recomputed calls from the multiplex PCR reads with MiXCR, one row per CDR3 protein. The sample has approximately 13,000 distinct CDR3 sequences; less than 30% are singletons. The chain has TRBV20-1 and TRBJ1-4; D is perhaps TRBD1 (6 bases). The receptor was isolated from a human donor in good health. The sequenced material came from blood. CDR3 region: CSATEGGQINEKLFF. The CDR3 bases are TGCAGTGCTACTGAGGGAGGACAGATTAATGAAAAACTGTTTTTT.